This T cell receptor beta chain stems from a study of CD8+ T cells in alopecia areata. Study results and caveats: Clonality exceeded that of normal scalp in lesional scalp, most notably in alopecia totalis/universalis. Patients displayed less clarity in TCR sharing than mice, a finding possibly related to HLA.

The CDR3 consists of 15 residues. The germline V gene has CDR1 SGHNT and CDR2 YYREEE (reference sequence). V was shortened by 2 bases and J by 2 bases, with 14 bases between the two germline ends. Extracted from the samples, RNA was reverse transcribed into cDNA to serve as the sequencing template. This table comes from immunoSEQ multiplex PCR, and its TCRdb copy is limited to in-frame clones, with some not included. The sample carries 50,000 to 80,000 clones, about 40% recorded once. About this clone itself: What it binds is unknown.

The receptor's source is a human donor with alopecia areata. The sample comprised NKG2D-low CD8+ T cells sorted from blood. This chain links TRBV5-4 with TRBJ2-7; D is unclear. The CDR3 sequence: CASSLDNVETYEQYF. Here the CDR3 DNA reads TGTGCCAGCAGCTTAGATAATGTAGAGACCTACGAGCAGTACTTC. The full variable domain, its missing parts supplied by reference TRBV5-4 and TRBJ2-7, is ETGVTQSPTHLIKTRGQQVTLRCSSQSGHNTVSWYQQALGQGPQFIFQYYREEENGRGNFPPRFSGLQFPNYSSELNVNALELDDSALYLCASSLDNVETYEQYFGPGTRLTVT.